This entry concerns a single T cell receptor beta chain. TCRdb's copy holds only in-frame clones and misses some; the assay was immunoSEQ multiplex PCR. Here the sample spans more than 200,000 clones, 87% being singletons. Trimming removed 4 bases at V and 7 bases at J, with 12 bases between. Germline loops: CDR1 SGDLS, CDR2 YYNGEE. CDR3 size: 13 residues. The data are from a study of blood T cell repertoires in COVID-19. For the study at large: Researchers got acute and convalescent COVID-19 samples from the United States, Italy and Spain.

The source of this sequence is a woman younger than 45 with acute COVID-19. Input material: PBMCs or T cells enriched from blood (not recorded which). The chain uses TRBV9 and TRBJ1-5; D is possibly TRBD1 (5 bases). This CDR3 reads CASSTQDGQPQHF. The DNA for the CDR3 is TGTGCCAGCAGCACACAGGACGGGCAGCCCCAGCATTTT. Full variable domain (rest looked up from reference TRBV9 and TRBJ1-5): DSGVTQTPKHLITATGQRVTLRCSPRSGDLSVYWYQQSLDQGLQFLIQYYNGEERAKGNILERFSAQQFPDLHSELNLSSLELGDSALYFCASSTQDGQPQHFGDGTRLSIL.